This record covers a single T cell receptor beta chain. This entry is derived from a study of blood T cell repertoires in COVID-19. Overall study context: The analysed material was cDNA or gDNA that came from T cells, B-cell-depleted T cells, or PBMCs.

CDR3 length: 16 residues. V gave up 3 bases and J gave up 5 bases, with 19 bases separating them. Germline CDR1 reads MGHRA; CDR2 reads YSYEKL. As handled by the study authors: Quantification of nucleated cells was approximated via reference gene primer amplification. Produced via immunoSEQ multiplex PCR; TCRdb's table is partial and in-frame only. V and J calls and clone size are as listed in that table; D and trimming were resolved from the DNA. This sample has 180,000 or so clones, with roughly 87% found just once. Participants, about 18 to 90 years old, spanned about two dozen US areas. Cohorts were based on clinical histories the participants reported.

The clonotype originates from a human donor with acute COVID-19. The donor label of this sample is uncertain. The chain links TRBV4-1 to TRBJ1-1; D is perhaps TRBD1 (5 bases). What was sequenced was PBMCs or T cells enriched from blood (not recorded which). The CDR3 region is CASSQPTQGGRTEAFF. The DNA for the CDR3 is TGCGCCAGCAGCCAGCCGACCCAGGGAGGACGGACTGAAGCTTTCTTT.